This TCR beta chain was recorded in a study of identical twins. One entry per CDR3 protein, called by TCRdb with MiXCR from the 5' RACE reads. The data contain 700,000 or so distinct CDR3 sequences, approximately 9% of them singletons. This clonotype was picked up a small number of times. The antigen remains undetermined. Study conclusions and caveats: Out-of-frame beta chain sequences displayed weaker excess sharing between twins. Whereas memory repertoires showed no such difference, abundant cord blood beta clonotypes carried fewer insertions.

The CDR3 has 15 residues. Germline CDR1 MNHNS, CDR2 SASEGT. J gave up 10 bases and V 2 bases, and 6 bases lay outside the gene matches. This sample was shared with a second study, whose subject was yellow fever vaccine responses in identical twins.

J is TRBJ2-1 and V is TRBV6-1; 12 positions match TRBD2. This clonotype was obtained from a woman aged 18-29 years in good health. Input material: PBMCs. The DNA of the CDR3 is TGTGCCAGCAGTGAACAGCTAGCGGGGGGGCCAGAGCAGTTCTTC. Residues: CASSEQLAGGPEQFF.